These 2 T cell receptor beta chains came from one sample sequenced in a study of identical twins. TCRdb itself ran the 5' RACE reads through MiXCR, one entry per CDR3 protein. The sample includes about 210,000 distinct CDR3 sequences, less than 10% of them seen just once. The sequenced material came from memory (CD45RO+) T cells sorted from blood. The receptors come from a woman aged 18-30 years in good health.

The CDR3, as DNA: TGCAGCGTGCGTGACAGGAACCCCTACAATGAGCAGTTCTTC. Translating gives CSVRDRNPYNEQFF. The chain uses TRBV29-1 and TRBJ2-1; maybe TRBD1 (6 bases). V dropped 6 bases and J dropped 2 bases, with 14 bases sitting between them. The CDR3 is made up of 14 amino acids. Germline V CDR1 and CDR2: SQVTM, ANQGSEA.

This clonotype was found a few times. This chain links TRBV9 with TRBJ2-1; D is possibly TRBD2 (6 bases). Trimming removed 3 bases at V and 5 bases at J, with 15 bases between. The CDR3 totals 15 residues. From germline, CDR1 is SGDLS and CDR2 YYNGEE. The CDR3 spells CASSGAGTQHNEQFF. CDR3 DNA sequence: TGTGCCAGCAGCGGTGCCGGGACTCAACACAATGAGCAGTTCTTC.